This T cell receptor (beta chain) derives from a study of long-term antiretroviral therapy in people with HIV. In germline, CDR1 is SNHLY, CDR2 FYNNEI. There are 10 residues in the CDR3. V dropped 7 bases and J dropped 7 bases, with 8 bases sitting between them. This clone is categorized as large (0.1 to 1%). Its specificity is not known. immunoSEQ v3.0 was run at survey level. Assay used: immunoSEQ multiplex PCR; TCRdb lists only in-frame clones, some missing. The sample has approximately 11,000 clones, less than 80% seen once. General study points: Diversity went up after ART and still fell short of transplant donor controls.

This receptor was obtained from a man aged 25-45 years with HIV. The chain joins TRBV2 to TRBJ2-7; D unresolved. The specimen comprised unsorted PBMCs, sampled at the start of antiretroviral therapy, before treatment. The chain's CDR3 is CASNVGEQYF. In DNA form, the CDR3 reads TGTGCCAGCAACGTGGGGGAGCAGTACTTC.